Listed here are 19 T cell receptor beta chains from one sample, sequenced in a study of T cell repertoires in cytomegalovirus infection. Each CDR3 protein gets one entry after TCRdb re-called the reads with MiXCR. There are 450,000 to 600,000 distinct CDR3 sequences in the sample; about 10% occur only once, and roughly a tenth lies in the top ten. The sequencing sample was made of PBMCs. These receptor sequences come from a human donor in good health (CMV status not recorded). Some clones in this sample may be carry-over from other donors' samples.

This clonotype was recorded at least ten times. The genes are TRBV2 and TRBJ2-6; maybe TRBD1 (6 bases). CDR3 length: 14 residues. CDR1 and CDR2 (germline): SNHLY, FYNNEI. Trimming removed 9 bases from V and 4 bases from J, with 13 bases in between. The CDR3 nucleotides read TGTGCCAGTGAATGGGGGCTCGGGGCCAACGTCCTGACTTTC. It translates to CASEWGLGANVLTF.

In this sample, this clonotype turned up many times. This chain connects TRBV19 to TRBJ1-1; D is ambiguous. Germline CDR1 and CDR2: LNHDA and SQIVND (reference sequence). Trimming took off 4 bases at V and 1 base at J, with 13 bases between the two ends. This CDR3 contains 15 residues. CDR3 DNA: TGTGCCAGTAGTACGCGGTCCAGAAGGAACACTGAAGCTTTCTTT. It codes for CASSTRSRRNTEAFF.

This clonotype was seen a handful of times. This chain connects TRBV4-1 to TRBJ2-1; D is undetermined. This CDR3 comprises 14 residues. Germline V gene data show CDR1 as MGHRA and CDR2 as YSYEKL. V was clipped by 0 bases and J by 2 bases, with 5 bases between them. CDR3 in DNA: TGCGCCAGCAGCCAAGATTTCACCTACAATGAGCAGTTCTTC. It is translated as CASSQDFTYNEQFF.

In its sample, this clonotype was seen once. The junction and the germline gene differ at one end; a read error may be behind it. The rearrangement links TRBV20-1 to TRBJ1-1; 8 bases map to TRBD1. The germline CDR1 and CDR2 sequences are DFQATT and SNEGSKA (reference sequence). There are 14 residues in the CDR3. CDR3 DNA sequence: TGCAGTACCTCGCCTACAGGGGGGAACACTGTAGCTTTCTTT. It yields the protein CSTSPTGGNTVAFF.

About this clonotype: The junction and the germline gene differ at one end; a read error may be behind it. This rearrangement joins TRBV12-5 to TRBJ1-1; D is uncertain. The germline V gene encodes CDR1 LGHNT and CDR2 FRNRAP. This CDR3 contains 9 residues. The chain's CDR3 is CASGPFHLF. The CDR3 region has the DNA TGTGCTAGTGGTCCCTTCCATCTCTTT.

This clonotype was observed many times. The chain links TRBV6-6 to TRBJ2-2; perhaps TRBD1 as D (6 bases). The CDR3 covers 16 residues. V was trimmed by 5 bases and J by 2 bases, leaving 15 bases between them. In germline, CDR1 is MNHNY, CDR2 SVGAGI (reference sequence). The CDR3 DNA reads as TGTGCCAGCAGTCGACCCGGGACACCAAACACCGGGGAGCTGTTTTTT. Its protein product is CASSRPGTPNTGELFF.

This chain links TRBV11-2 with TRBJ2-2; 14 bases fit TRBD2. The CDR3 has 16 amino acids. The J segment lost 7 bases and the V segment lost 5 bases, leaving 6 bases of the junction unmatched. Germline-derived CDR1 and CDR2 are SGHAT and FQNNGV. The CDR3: CASSHPGLAGVGELFF. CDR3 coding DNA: TGTGCCAGCAGCCATCCGGGACTAGCGGGGGTCGGGGAGCTGTTTTTT.

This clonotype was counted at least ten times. This CDR3 reads CASSPGPTEAFF. The CDR3 DNA sequence: TGTGCCAGCTCCCCCGGTCCGACTGAAGCTTTCTTT. This chain joins TRBV18 and TRBJ1-1; D unresolved. The germline V gene has CDR1 KGHSH and CDR2 LQKENI. The V and J ends lost 6 bases and 5 bases respectively, with 10 bases between them. This CDR3 has 12 residues.

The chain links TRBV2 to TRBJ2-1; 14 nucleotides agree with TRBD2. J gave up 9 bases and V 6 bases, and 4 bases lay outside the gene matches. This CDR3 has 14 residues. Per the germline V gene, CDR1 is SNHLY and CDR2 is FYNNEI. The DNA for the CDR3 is TGTGCCAGCAGGACTAGCGGGGGGGCCTCTGAGCAGTTCTTC. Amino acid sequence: CASRTSGGASEQFF.

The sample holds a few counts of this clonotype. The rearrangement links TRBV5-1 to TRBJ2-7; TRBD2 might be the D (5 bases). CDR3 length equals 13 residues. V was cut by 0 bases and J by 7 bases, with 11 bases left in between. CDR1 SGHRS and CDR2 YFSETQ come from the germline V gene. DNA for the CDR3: TGCGCCAGCAGCTTGGTCTTTACGGGGGAGCAGTACTTC. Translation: CASSLVFTGEQYF.

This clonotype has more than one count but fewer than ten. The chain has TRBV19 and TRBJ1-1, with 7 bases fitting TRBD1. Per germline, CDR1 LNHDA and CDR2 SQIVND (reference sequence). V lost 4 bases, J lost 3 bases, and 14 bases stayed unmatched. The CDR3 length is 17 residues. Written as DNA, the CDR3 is TGTGCCAGTAGTACCCCCCTGGGGACAGCCCGTTACACTGAAGCTTTCTTT. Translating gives CASSTPLGTARYTEAFF.

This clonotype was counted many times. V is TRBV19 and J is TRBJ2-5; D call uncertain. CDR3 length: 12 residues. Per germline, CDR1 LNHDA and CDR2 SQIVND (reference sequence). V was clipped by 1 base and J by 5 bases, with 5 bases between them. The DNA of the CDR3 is TGTGCCAGTAGTATAGGGTACGAGACCCAGTACTTC. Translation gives CASSIGYETQYF. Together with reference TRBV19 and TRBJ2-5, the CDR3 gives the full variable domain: DGGITQSPKYLFRKEGQNVTLSCEQNLNHDAMYWYRQDPGQGLRLIYYSQIVNDFQKGDIAEGYSVSREKKESFPLTVTSAQKNPTAFYLCASSIGYETQYFGPGTRLLVL.

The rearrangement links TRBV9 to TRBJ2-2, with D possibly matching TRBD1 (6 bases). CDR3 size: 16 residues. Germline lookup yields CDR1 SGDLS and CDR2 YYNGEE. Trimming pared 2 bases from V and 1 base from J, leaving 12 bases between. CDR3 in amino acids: CASSVRQGQNTGELFF. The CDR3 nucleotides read TGTGCCAGCAGCGTCCGGCAGGGGCAGAACACCGGGGAGCTGTTTTTT.

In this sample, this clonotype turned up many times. CDR3 DNA sequence: TGTGCCAGTAGTATGGGGTCGCGGTACGAGCAGTACTTC. Translated, it gives CASSMGSRYEQYF. V and J are TRBV19 and TRBJ2-7; D is unclear. V lost 3 bases and J lost 4, with 10 bases in between. The V gene's germline CDR1 is LNHDA and CDR2 SQIVND (reference sequence). The CDR3 sequence is 13 residues long.

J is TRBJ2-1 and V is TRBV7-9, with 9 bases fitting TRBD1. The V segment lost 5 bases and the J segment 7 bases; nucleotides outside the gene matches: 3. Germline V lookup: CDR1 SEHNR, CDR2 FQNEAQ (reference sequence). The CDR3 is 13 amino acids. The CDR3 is CASSMTGGNEQFF. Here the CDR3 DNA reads TGTGCCAGCAGCATGACAGGGGGGAATGAGCAGTTCTTC.

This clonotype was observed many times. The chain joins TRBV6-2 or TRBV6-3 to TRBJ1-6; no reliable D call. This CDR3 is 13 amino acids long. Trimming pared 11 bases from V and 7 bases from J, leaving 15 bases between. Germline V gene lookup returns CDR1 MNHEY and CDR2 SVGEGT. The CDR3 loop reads CAVCGQRNSPLHF. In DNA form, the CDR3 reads TGTGCCGTTTGTGGGCAGCGCAATTCACCCCTCCACTTT.

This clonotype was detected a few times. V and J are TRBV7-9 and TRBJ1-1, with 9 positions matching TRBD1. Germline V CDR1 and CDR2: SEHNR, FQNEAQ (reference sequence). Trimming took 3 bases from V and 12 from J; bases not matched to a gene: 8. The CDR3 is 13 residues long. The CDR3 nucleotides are TGTGCCAGCAGCTTGCCCGGGACAGGGATAACTTTCTTT. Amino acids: CASSLPGTGITFF.

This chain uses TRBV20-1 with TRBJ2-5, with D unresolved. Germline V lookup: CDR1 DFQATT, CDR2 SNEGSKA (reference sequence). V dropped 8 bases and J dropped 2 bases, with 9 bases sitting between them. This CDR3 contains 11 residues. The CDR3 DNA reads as TGCAGTAACCTCCCTCAAGAGACCCAGTACTTC. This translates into CSNLPQETQYF.

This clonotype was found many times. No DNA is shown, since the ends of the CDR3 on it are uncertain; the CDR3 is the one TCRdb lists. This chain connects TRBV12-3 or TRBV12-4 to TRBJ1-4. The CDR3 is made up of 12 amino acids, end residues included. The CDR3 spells CASSSSNEKLFF.